The rows below give T cell receptor beta chains drawn from one sample of a study of T cell repertoires in cytomegalovirus infection. MiXCR, applied by TCRdb to the reads, yields one record per CDR3 protein. The profile shows some 940,000 distinct CDR3 sequences, less than 40% of them singletons. No antigen is known for these receptors. This material consisted of cultured CD8+ T cells from PBMCs, taken from culture after CMV antigen stimulation. These receptors came from a human donor in good health (CMV status not recorded). Some clones in this sample may be carry-over from other donors' samples. Each CDR3 is given with its conserved first and last residue. Rows may omit the clone size; those that give it use once, few, many or a size class.

TRBV28	-	16	CASSLIGLGVYNEQFF
TRBV12-3/TRBV12-4	few	14	CASSSSTGNQPQHF
TRBV7-6	few	17	CASSLAESGPSPGELFF
TRBV7-9	-	17	CASSDTLSAGAHRTQYF
TRBV7-6	many	13	CASSPTYGVEAFF
TRBV7-9	many	16	CASSLRRTVNNEKLFF
TRBV7-6	many	11	CASSSGVTQYF
TRBV27	-	15	CASSLSFTGNQPQHF
TRBV7-9	-	17	CASSLAQGDRRNTEAFF
TRBV7-6	few	13	CASSLAGEQPQHF
TRBV7-2	many	15	CASTPRDREPYEQYF
TRBV27	few	15	CASSPRLARTDTQYF
TRBV6-5	many	18	CASSPLAGGWSGANVLTF
TRBV19	-	15	CASSIALARSYEQYF
TRBV2	-	13	CASTLNMAYEQYF
TRBV4-2	-	16	CASSQESLGGGGEQFF
TRBV6-1	few	16	CASSEGEGQGREKLFF
TRBV25-1	-	15	CASSESGTVQETQYF
TRBV27	-	13	CASSLSASSEQYF
TRBV6-6	-	18	CASSYSRTSGGDTDTQYF
TRBV7-6	few	13	CASSPDIGTEAFF
TRBV20-1	-	14	CSAPMGRGNQPQHF
TRBV11-2	-	16	CASSSPGTGLNTEAFF
TRBV15	-	14	CATSGQDRGETQYF
TRBV6-6	-	14	CASSPDRLNEKLFF
TRBV25-1	many	13	CASSWGGNQPQHF
TRBV7-8	many	18	CASSPKAPGTIKRETQYF
TRBV27	-	16	CATCPFVGGGANVLTF
TRBV24-1	few	13	CATSDLYTGELFF
TRBV6-6	-	14	CASSSGTAQETQYF
TRBV7-9	many	17	CASSLGNRGPLNTEAFF
TRBV6-5	-	15	CASRVSSLSSYEQYF
TRBV9	few	15	CASRTLDRGPYGYTF
TRBV20-1	-	13	CSAQTQSSYEQYF
TRBV6-2/TRBV6-3	-	12	CASRPWGQPQHF
TRBV5-8	-	16	CASRRLESSYNSPLHF
TRBV19	many	14	CASSVGSSYNEQFF
TRBV7-2	few	14	CASSLEGGARPQYF
TRBV7-3	-	15	CASSSVPGLSGELFF
TRBV12-3/TRBV12-4	-	15	CASTTRQGPPGEQYF
TRBV12-3/TRBV12-4	-	14	CASSPRRINYGYTF
TRBV6-6	-	15	CASSYVVQGYNEQYF
TRBV9	-	15	CASSVGTGRDSPLHF
TRBV5-1	-	11	CASWVGDGYTF
TRBV7-4	few	18	CASSPISGTSGAQETQYF
TRBV27	-	15	CASSLRSASSYEQYF
TRBV27	-	15	CANKTGTGPNNEQFF
TRBV7-9	-	17	CASSSMEMNGYTGELFF
TRBV5-1	-	17	CASSSIGPTGSSYEQYF
TRBV6-5	few	14	CASSTGRVNTEAFF
TRBV6-5	many	13	CASRPGQTTEAFF